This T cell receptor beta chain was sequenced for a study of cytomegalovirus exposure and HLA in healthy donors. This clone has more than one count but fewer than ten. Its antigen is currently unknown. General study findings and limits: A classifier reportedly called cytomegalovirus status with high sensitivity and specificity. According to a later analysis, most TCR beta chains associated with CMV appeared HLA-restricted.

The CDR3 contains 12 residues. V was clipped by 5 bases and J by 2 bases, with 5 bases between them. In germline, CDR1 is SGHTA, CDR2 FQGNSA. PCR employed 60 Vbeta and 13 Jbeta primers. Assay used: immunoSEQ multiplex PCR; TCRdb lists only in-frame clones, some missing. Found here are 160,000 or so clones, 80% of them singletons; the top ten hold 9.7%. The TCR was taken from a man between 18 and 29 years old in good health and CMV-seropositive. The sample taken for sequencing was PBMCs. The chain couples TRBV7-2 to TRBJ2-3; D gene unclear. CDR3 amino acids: CASSAYTDTQYF. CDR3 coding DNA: TGTGCCAGCAGCGCCTACACAGATACGCAGTATTTT.